The 8 T cell receptor beta chains below all came from one sample that was sequenced in a study of T cell responses to AZD1222 COVID-19 vaccine. Some clones are missing from TCRdb's copy, which holds only in-frame ones; the method was immunoSEQ multiplex PCR. The repertoire consists of approximately 150,000 clones, with roughly 88% occurring once and the leading ten covering 5.4%. The sample consisted of peripheral blood, taken 28 days after the second dose of the MenACWY control vaccine. The receptors shown here come from an adult who received the MenACWY meningococcal vaccine as a control.

V gene TRBV24-1 combines with J gene TRBJ2-1; 13 bases line up with TRBD2. The V and J ends lost 5 bases and 0 bases, in that order; junction bases with no gene match: 0. Germline loops: CDR1 KGHDR, CDR2 SFDVKD. This CDR3 comprises 16 residues. The CDR3 protein is CATSGTSGSSYNEQFF. The CDR3 DNA is TGTGCCACCAGTGGGACTAGCGGGAGCTCCTACAATGAGCAGTTCTTC.

The chain has TRBV2 and TRBJ2-1; D not resolved. Germline CDR1 is SNHLY and CDR2 is FYNNEI. Trimming took off 3 bases at V and 2 bases at J, with 2 bases between the two ends. This CDR3 comprises 12 residues. CDR3 sequence: CASSDPYNEQFF. Written as DNA, the CDR3 is TGTGCCAGCAGTGATCCCTACAATGAGCAGTTCTTC.

This chain joins TRBV28 and TRBJ1-3; maybe TRBD1 (5 bases). Deletions cut 6 bases from V and 0 bases from J, with 15 bases between. This CDR3 is built from 16 residues. In germline, CDR1 is MDHEN, CDR2 SYDVKM. The CDR3 DNA reads as TGTGCCAGCAGCCCGTGGTCAGGGAGCTCTGGAAACACCATATATTTT. Translated, it gives CASSPWSGSSGNTIYF.

Here the CDR3 DNA reads TGCGCCAGCAGCCCAGCGGGGTCCTACGAGCAGTACTTC. This sequence encodes CASSPAGSYEQYF. The genes are TRBV5-1 and TRBJ2-7, with 7 bases that match TRBD2. Per germline, CDR1 SGHRS and CDR2 YFSETQ. The CDR3 has 13 amino acids. Trimming cost V 4 bases and J 1 base; bases outside gene matches: 2.

The V call is TRBV12-3 or TRBV12-4, the J call TRBJ1-4; D not certain. The length of the CDR3 is 13 residues. Between the trimmed V and J ends, which lost 2 bases and 3 bases, there was a span of 4 bases. In DNA, the CDR3 is TGTGCCAGCAGTTTAATACCTAATGAAAAACTGTTTTTT. It translates to CASSLIPNEKLFF.

V is TRBV7-9 and J is TRBJ2-6, with D tentatively TRBD1 (6 bases). The CDR3 is 15 amino acids. The V and J ends lost 6 bases and 3 bases respectively, with 12 bases between them. Germline CDR1 reads SEHNR; CDR2 reads FQNEAQ (reference sequence). CDR3 nucleotide sequence: TGTGCCAGCAGGAACAGGGAGTATGGGGCCAACGTCCTGACTTTC. This encodes CASRNREYGANVLTF. The entire variable domain, with the rest obtained from reference TRBV7-9 and TRBJ2-6, is as follows: DTGVSQNPRHKITKRGQNVTFRCDPISEHNRLYWYRQTLGQGPEFLTYFQNEAQLEKSRLLSDRFSAERPKGSFSTLEIQRTEQGDSAMYLCASRNREYGANVLTFGAGSRLTVL.

V and J are TRBV5-6 and TRBJ2-7, with unresolved D. V was cut by 0 bases and J by 1 base, with 8 bases left in between. The length of the CDR3 is 14 residues. Germline CDR1 and CDR2: SGHDT and YYEEEE. The CDR3, as DNA: TGTGCCAGCAGCTTGGGATCGGGTTCCTACGAGCAGTACTTC. Residues: CASSLGSGSYEQYF.

V and J are TRBV12-3 or TRBV12-4 and TRBJ1-1; D gene ambiguous. This CDR3 is 13 amino acids long. Trimming stripped 7 bases from V and 0 bases from J, with 9 bases between. CDR3 coding DNA: TGTGCCAGCATTTCCGACATGAACACTGAAGCTTTCTTT. It translates to CASISDMNTEAFF.